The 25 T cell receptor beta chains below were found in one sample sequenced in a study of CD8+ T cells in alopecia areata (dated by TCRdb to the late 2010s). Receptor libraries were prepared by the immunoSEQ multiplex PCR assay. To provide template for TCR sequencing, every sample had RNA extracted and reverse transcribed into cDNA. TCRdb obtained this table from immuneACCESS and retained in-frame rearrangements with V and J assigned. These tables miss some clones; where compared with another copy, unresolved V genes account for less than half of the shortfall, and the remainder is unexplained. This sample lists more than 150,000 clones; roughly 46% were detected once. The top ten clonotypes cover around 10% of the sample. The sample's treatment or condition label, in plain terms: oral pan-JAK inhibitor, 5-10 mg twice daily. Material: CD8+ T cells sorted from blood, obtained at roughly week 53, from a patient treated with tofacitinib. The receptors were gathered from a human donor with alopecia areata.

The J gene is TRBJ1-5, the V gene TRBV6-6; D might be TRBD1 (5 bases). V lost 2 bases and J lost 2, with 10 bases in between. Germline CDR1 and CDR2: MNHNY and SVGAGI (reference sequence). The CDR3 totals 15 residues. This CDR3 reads CASSYGGYGNQPQHF. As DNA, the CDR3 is TGTGCCAGCAGTTACGGGGGTTATGGCAATCAGCCCCAGCATTTT.

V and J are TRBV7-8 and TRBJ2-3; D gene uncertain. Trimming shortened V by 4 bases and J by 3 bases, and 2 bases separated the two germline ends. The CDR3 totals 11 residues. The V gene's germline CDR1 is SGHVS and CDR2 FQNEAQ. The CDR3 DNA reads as TGTGCCAGCAGCTCTACAGATACGCAGTATTTT. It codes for CASSSTDTQYF.

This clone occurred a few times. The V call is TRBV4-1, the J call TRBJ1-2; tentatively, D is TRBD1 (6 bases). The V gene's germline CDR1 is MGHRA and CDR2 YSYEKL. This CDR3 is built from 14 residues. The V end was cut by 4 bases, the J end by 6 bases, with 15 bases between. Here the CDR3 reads CASSRLEGEDGYTF. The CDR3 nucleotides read TGCGCCAGCAGCCGCCTCGAGGGGGAAGATGGCTACACCTTC.

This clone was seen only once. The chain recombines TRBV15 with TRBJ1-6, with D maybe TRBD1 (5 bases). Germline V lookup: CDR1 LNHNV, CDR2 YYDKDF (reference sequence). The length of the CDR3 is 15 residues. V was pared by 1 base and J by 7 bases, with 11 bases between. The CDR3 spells CATSRGGTENSPLHF. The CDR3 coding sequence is TGTGCCACCAGCAGAGGTGGGACGGAAAATTCACCCCTCCACTTT. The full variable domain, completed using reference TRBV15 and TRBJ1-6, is DAMVIQNPRYQVTQFGKPVTLSCSQTLNHNVMYWYQQKSSQAPKLLFHYYDKDFNNEADTPDNFQSRRPNTSFCFLDIRSPGLGDTAMYLCATSRGGTENSPLHFGNGTRLTVT.

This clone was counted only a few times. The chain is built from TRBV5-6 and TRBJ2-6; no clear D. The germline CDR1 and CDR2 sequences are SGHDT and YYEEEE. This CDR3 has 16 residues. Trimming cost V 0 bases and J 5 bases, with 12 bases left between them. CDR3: CASSLGAVTWANVLTF. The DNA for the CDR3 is TGTGCCAGCAGCTTGGGGGCGGTGACCTGGGCCAACGTCCTGACTTTC.

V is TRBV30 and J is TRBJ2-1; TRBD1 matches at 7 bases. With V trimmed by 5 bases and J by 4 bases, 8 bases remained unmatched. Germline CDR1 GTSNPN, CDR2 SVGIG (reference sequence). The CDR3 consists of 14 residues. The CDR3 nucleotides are TGTGCCTGGGTGACAGGGAATCTTTACAATGAGCAGTTCTTC. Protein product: CAWVTGNLYNEQFF.

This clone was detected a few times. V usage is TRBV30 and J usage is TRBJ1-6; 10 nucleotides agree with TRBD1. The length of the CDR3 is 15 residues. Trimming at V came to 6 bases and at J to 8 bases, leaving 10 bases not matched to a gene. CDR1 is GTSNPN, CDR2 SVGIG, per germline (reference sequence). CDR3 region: CACLTGTGDHSPLHF. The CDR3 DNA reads TGTGCCTGTTTAACCGGGACAGGGGATCATTCACCCCTCCACTTT. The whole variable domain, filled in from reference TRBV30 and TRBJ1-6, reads SQTIHQWPATLVQPVGSPLSLECTVEGTSNPNLYWYRQAAGRGLQLLFYSVGIGQISSEVPQNLSASRPQDRQFILSSKKLLLSDSGFYLCACLTGTGDHSPLHFGNGTRLTVT.

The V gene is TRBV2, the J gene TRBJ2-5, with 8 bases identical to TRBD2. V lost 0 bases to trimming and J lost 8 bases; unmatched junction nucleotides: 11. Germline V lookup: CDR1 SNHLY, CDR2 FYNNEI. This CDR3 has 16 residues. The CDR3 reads CASSEAHRSGGRTQYF. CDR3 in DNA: TGTGCCAGCAGTGAAGCGCATCGGAGCGGGGGAAGAACCCAGTACTTC.

The CDR3 sequence is CAWSVGHPDTEAFF. CDR3 DNA sequence: TGTGCCTGGAGCGTGGGACACCCGGACACTGAAGCTTTCTTT. This chain links TRBV30 with TRBJ1-1, with a weak D call TRBD1 (6 bases). This CDR3 has 14 amino acids. V dropped 3 bases and J dropped 3 bases, with 14 bases sitting between them. Germline V CDR1 and CDR2: GTSNPN, SVGIG (reference sequence).

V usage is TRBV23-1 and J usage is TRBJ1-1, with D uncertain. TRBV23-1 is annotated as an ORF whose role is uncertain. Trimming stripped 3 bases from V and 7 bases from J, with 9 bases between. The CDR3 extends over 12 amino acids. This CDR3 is CASSHAEVEAFF. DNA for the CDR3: TGCGCCAGCAGTCATGCAGAAGTTGAAGCTTTCTTT.

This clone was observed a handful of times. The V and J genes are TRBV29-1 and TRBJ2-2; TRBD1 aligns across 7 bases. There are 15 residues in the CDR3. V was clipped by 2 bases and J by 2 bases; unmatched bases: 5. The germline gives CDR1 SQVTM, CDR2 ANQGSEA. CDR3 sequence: CSVETGQENTGELFF. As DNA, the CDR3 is TGCAGCGTTGAAACCGGACAGGAAAACACCGGGGAGCTGTTTTTT.

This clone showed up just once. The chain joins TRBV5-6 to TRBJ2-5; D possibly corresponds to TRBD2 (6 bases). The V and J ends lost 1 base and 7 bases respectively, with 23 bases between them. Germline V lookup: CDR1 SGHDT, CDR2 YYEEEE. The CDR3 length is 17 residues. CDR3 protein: CASSLSSQTSSFGTQYF. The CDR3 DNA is TGTGCCAGCAGCTTGAGTTCCCAGACTAGTAGTTTTGGGACCCAGTACTTC.

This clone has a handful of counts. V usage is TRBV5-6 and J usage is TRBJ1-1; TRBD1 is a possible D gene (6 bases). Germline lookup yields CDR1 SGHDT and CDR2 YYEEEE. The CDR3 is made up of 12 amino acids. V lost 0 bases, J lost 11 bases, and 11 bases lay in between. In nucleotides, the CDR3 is TGTGCCAGCAGCTTGGACAGGGTGACCGCTTTCTTT. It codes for CASSLDRVTAFF.

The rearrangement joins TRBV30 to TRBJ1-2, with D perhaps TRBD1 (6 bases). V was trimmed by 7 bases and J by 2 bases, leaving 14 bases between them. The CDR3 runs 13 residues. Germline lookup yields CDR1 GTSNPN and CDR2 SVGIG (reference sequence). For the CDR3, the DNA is TGTGCCTCGACCACAGGGTTCAACTATGGCTACACCTTC. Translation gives CASTTGFNYGYTF.

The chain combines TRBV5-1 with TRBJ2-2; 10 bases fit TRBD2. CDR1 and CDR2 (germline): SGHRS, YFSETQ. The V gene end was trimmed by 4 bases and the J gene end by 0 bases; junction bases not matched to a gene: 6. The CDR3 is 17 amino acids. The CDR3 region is CASSMTSGRANTGELFF. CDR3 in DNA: TGCGCCAGCAGCATGACTAGCGGGCGAGCGAACACCGGGGAGCTGTTTTTT.

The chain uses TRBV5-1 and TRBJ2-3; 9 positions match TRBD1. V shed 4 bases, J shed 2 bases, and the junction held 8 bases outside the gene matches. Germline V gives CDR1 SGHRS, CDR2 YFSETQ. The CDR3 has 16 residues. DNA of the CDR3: TGCGCCAGCAGCGAGCAGGGGACAGGGCTCACAGATACGCAGTATTTT. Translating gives CASSEQGTGLTDTQYF. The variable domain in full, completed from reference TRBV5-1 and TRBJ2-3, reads KAGVTQTPRYLIKTRGQQVTLSCSPISGHRSVSWYQQTPGQGLQFLFEYFSETQRNKGNFPGRFSGRQFSNSRSEMNVSTLELGDSALYLCASSEQGTGLTDTQYFGPGTRLTVL.

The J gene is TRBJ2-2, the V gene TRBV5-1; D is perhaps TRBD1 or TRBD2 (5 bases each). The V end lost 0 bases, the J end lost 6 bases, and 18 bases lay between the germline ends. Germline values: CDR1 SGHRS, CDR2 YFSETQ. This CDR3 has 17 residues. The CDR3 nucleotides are TGCGCCAGCAGCTTGGAGGTAGTACAGAGGGGCGCCGGGGAGCTGTTTTTT. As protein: CASSLEVVQRGAGELFF.

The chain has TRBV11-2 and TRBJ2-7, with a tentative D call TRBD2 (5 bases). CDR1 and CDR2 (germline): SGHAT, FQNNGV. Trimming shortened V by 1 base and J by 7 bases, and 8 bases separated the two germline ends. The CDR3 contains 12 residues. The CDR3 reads CASSLGGGEQYF. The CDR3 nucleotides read TGTGCCAGCAGCTTAGGCGGAGGAGAGCAGTACTTC.

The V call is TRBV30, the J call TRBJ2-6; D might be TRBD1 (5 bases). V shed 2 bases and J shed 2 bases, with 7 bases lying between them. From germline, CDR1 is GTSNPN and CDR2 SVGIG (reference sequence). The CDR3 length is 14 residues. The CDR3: CAWSSGTGANVLTF. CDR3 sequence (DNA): TGTGCCTGGAGTTCAGGGACTGGGGCCAACGTCCTGACTTTC.

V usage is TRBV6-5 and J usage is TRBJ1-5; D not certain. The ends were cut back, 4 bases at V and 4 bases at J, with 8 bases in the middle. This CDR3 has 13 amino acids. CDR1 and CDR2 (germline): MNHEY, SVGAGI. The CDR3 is CASSLDTNQPQHF. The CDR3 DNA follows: TGTGCCAGCAGTTTAGACACGAATCAGCCCCAGCATTTT.

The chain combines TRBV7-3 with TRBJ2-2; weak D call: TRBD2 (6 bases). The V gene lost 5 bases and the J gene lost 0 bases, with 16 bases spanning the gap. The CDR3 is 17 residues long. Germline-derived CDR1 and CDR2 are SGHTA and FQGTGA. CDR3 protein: CASSQGLWEANTGELFF. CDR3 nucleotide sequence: TGTGCCAGCAGCCAAGGCCTGTGGGAGGCGAACACCGGGGAGCTGTTTTTT.

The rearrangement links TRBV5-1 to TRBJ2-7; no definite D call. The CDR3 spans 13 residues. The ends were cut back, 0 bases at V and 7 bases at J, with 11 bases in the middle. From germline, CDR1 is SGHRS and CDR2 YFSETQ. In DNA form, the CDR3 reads TGCGCCAGCAGCTTGGCTGGCCCACCAGAGCAGTACTTC. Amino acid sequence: CASSLAGPPEQYF.

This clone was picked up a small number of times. Written as DNA, the CDR3 is TGCGCCAGCAGCGCGGAAGGGAGCGGCAATCAGCCCCAGCATTTT. Translation gives CASSAEGSGNQPQHF. The chain uses TRBV5-1 and TRBJ1-5, with D unclear. V shed 4 bases and J shed 2 bases, with 13 bases lying between them. The CDR3 extends over 15 amino acids. Germline CDR1 is SGHRS and CDR2 is YFSETQ.

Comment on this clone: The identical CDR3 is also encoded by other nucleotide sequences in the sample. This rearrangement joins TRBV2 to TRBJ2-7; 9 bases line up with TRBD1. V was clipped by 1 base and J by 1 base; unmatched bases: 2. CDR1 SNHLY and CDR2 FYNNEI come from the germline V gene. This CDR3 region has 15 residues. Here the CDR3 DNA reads TGTGCCAGCAGTGAAGGACAGGGGGTGTCCTACGAGCAGTACTTC. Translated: CASSEGQGVSYEQYF.

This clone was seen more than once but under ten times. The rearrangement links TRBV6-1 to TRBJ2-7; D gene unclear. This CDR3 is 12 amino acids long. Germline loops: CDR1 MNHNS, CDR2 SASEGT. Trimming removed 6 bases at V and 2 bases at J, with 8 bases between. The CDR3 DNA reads TGTGCCAGCAGGGGATTTCCCTACGAGCAGTACTTC. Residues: CASRGFPYEQYF.